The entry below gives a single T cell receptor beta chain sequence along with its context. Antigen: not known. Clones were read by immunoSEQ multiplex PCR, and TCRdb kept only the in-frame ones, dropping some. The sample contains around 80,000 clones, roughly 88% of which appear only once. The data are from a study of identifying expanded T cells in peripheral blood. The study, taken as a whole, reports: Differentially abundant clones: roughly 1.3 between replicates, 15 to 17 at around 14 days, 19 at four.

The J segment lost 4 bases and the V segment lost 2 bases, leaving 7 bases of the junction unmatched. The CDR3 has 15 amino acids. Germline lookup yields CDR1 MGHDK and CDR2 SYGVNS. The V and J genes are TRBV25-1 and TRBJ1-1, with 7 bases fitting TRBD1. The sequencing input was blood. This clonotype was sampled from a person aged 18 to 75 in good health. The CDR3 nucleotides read TGTGCCAGCAGTGAAGAAAGGTCAGGGGGCACTGAAGCTTTCTTT. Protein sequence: CASSEERSGGTEAFF.